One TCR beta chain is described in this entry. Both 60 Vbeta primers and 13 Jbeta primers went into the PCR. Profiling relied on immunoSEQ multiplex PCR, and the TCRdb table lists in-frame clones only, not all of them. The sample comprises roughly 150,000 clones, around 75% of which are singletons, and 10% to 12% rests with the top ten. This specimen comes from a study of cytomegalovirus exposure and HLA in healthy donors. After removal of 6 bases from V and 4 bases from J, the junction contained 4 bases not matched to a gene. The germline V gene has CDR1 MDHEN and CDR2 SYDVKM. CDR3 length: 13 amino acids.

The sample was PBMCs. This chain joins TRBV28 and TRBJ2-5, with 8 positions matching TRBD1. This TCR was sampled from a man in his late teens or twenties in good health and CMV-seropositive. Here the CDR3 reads CASRWTGRETQYF. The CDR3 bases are TGTGCCAGCAGATGGACAGGGAGAGAGACCCAGTACTTC.